This T cell receptor beta chain was profiled in a study of T cell responses to AZD1222 COVID-19 vaccine. General study results and limits: Spike was spanned by vaccine-associated CD4 TCRs, with dominance at 160-218 and 743-854.

Assay: immunoSEQ multiplex PCR; the TCRdb copy retains only in-frame clones and omits some. The table includes about 88,000 clones, 90% detected once. Worth noting for this clone: No antigen is known for it.

Trimming left V 0 bases short and J 12 bases short, with 12 bases between. Germline V CDR1 and CDR2: ENHRY, SYGVKD. The CDR3 extends over 14 amino acids. The starting material was peripheral blood, obtained 28 days after the second AZD1222 dose. This clonotype originated in an adult who received the AZD1222 COVID-19 vaccine. The gene calls are TRBV10-3 and TRBJ2-6; D might be TRBD1 (5 bases). The CDR3 sequence is CAISESGQAPVLTF. CDR3 nucleotide sequence: TGTGCCATCAGTGAGTCGGGGCAGGCTCCCGTCCTGACTTTC.